Following are 27 T cell receptor beta chains from one sample sequenced in a study of cytomegalovirus exposure and HLA in healthy donors. The PCR ran on 60 Vbeta and 13 Jbeta primers. Some clones are missing from TCRdb's copy, which holds only in-frame ones; the method was immunoSEQ multiplex PCR. The table includes approximately 170,000 clones, more than 65% detected once. Material for sequencing was PBMCs. The receptors originated from a man aged 50 to 59 in good health and CMV-seropositive.

The genes are TRBV7-3 and TRBJ2-3; D might be TRBD2 (6 bases). The V gene lost 0 bases and the J gene lost 2 bases, with 12 bases spanning the gap. There are 16 residues in the CDR3. Germline assignment: CDR1 SGHTA and CDR2 FQGTGA. CDR3 sequence reads: CASSLTVGGATDTQYF. In nucleotides, the CDR3 is TGTGCCAGCAGCTTAACTGTGGGGGGTGCCACAGATACGCAGTATTTT.

The chain links TRBV9 to TRBJ1-4; D may be TRBD1 (5 bases). This CDR3 has 15 amino acids. The V end was cut by 3 bases, the J end by 0 bases, with 9 bases between. The V gene's germline CDR1 is SGDLS and CDR2 YYNGEE. The CDR3 reads CASSGQPATNEKLFF. Here the CDR3 DNA reads TGTGCCAGCAGCGGACAGCCTGCAACTAATGAAAAACTGTTTTTT.

V gene TRBV6-5 combines with J gene TRBJ1-4, with 7 nucleotides matching TRBD1. This CDR3 has 15 residues. Germline V CDR1 and CDR2: MNHEY, SVGAGI. J gave up 8 bases and V 6 bases, and 12 bases lay outside the gene matches. CDR3: CASSPSRDRGEKLFF. The CDR3 DNA sequence: TGTGCCAGCAGCCCCTCCCGGGACAGAGGAGAAAAACTGTTTTTT.

This chain joins TRBV7-3 and TRBJ2-2; 9 bases fit TRBD2. The CDR3 contains 20 residues. V shed 1 base, J shed 5 bases, and the junction held 17 bases outside the gene matches. Germline lookup yields CDR1 SGHTA and CDR2 FQGTGA. The CDR3 DNA is TGTGCCAGCAGCTTAATCCAACCCTCGACTAGCGGAATGAGAACCGGGGAGCTGTTTTTT. This translates into CASSLIQPSTSGMRTGELFF. The full variable domain, completed using reference TRBV7-3 and TRBJ2-2, is GAGVSQTPSNKVTEKGKYVELRCDPISGHTALYWYRQSLGQGPEFLIYFQGTGAADDSGLPNDRFFAVRPEGSVSTLKIQRTERGDSAVYLCASSLIQPSTSGMRTGELFFGEGSRLTVL.

This clone occurred a few times. The J gene is TRBJ1-1, the V gene TRBV6-5; D is perhaps TRBD1 (5 bases). The length of the CDR3 is 15 residues. From germline, CDR1 is MNHEY and CDR2 SVGAGI. V was cut by 2 bases and J by 4 bases, with 14 bases left in between. The CDR3, as DNA: TGTGCCAGCAGTTACAGGGGAGGGTTAAGCACTGAAGCTTTCTTT. This codes for CASSYRGGLSTEAFF.

The J gene is TRBJ1-3, the V gene TRBV5-5; no clear D. Trimming took 1 base from V and 2 from J, leaving 10 bases between them. Looked up from germline, CDR1 is SGHKS and CDR2 is YYEKEE (reference sequence). The CDR3 totals 15 residues. CDR3: CASSLIGTAGNTIYF. DNA for the CDR3: TGTGCCAGCAGCTTGATTGGCACAGCTGGAAACACCATATATTTT.

With respect to this clone: Lacking the conserved final phenylalanine or tryptophan, this CDR3 likely reflects a read error. The DNA is omitted, as the CDR3 cannot be located on it reliably, and the CDR3 follows TCRdb's listing. This sequence joins TRBV30 and TRBJ1-2. Germline CDR1 GTSNPN, CDR2 SVGIG (reference sequence). The CDR3 spans 11 residues, counting both ends. This CDR3 is CAWNSQSQGGV.

The rearrangement joins TRBV7-3 to TRBJ2-5; D unclear. The CDR3 runs 13 residues. Germline V gene sequence: CDR1 SGHTA, CDR2 FQGTGA. With 4 bases removed from V and 3 bases from J, the gap between germline ends came to 9 bases. The DNA for the CDR3 is TGTGCCAGCAGCTCTGGGCCCGAAGAGACCCAGTACTTC. Translating it yields CASSSGPEETQYF.

The chain couples TRBV30 to TRBJ1-6, with TRBD1 matching over 10 bases. CDR3 size: 15 residues. J was trimmed by 8 bases and V by 2 bases; bases with no gene match: 6. Germline V gives CDR1 GTSNPN, CDR2 SVGIG (reference sequence). For the CDR3, the DNA is TGTGCCTGGAGTAGAACCGGGACAGGGGATTCACCCCTCCACTTT. It is translated as CAWSRTGTGDSPLHF.

The table lists this clone with a few counts. This chain connects TRBV10-3 to TRBJ2-1, with D perhaps matching TRBD2 (6 bases). Germline-derived CDR1 and CDR2 are ENHRY and SYGVKD. Deletions cut 4 bases from V and 0 bases from J, with 13 bases between. The CDR3 is 16 amino acids. The CDR3 sequence: CAISAGLTSSYNEQFF. The CDR3 DNA reads TGTGCCATCAGTGCAGGACTAACTAGCTCCTACAATGAGCAGTTCTTC.

The V and J genes are TRBV28 and TRBJ2-3, with 9 bases aligning to TRBD1. This CDR3 has 13 residues. V shed 7 bases and J 5 bases; nucleotides not matched to a gene: 4. The germline V gene encodes CDR1 MDHEN and CDR2 SYDVKM. CDR3 in amino acids: CASTGQGIDTQYF. The CDR3 DNA follows: TGTGCCAGCACGGGACAGGGCATAGATACGCAGTATTTT.

This clone was counted a single time. This chain joins TRBV5-1 and TRBJ1-1, with 9 nucleotides matching TRBD1. The CDR3 consists of 17 residues. The junction had 9 bases not matched to a gene; V was cut back by 0 bases and J by 3 bases. In germline, CDR1 is SGHRS, CDR2 YFSETQ. The CDR3 here is CASSLDPQGQGHTEAFF. CDR3 sequence (DNA): TGCGCCAGCAGCTTGGACCCTCAAGGACAGGGGCACACTGAAGCTTTCTTT.

The chain joins TRBV6-5 to TRBJ2-1; the D gene is possibly TRBD1 (6 bases). CDR3 length: 15 amino acids. Trimming left V 6 bases short and J 0 bases short, with 12 bases between. The V gene's germline CDR1 is MNHEY and CDR2 SVGAGI. CDR3 bases: TGTGCCAGCAGATTCCAGGGGTCCTCCTACAATGAGCAGTTCTTC. The encoded protein is CASRFQGSSYNEQFF.

The V call is TRBV11-3, the J call TRBJ2-6; unclear D gene. V lost 5 bases and J lost 1, with 12 bases in between. The CDR3 has 16 amino acids. Per the germline V gene, CDR1 is SGHNT and CDR2 is YENEEA. As DNA, the CDR3 is TGTGCCAGCAGCCCCCAAGCGCAGTCTGGGGCCAACGTCCTGACTTTC. Encoded protein: CASSPQAQSGANVLTF.

The chain employs TRBV6-1 and TRBJ2-3; 10 nucleotides match TRBD2. V trimming: 6 bases; J trimming: 2 bases; junction bases outside the gene matches: 5. The CDR3 spans 15 residues. Looked up from germline, CDR1 is MNHNS and CDR2 is SASEGT. The CDR3 loop is CASSRLAGTTDTQYF. The DNA for the CDR3 is TGTGCCAGCAGCAGACTAGCGGGCACCACAGATACGCAGTATTTT.

This chain connects TRBV27 to TRBJ1-5; tentative D call: TRBD1 (5 bases). V dropped 2 bases and J dropped 4 bases, with 18 bases sitting between them. Germline V gene data show CDR1 as MNHEY and CDR2 as SMNVEV (reference sequence). This CDR3 is built from 17 residues. CDR3 region: CASSLPLPGGVNQPQHF. CDR3 coding DNA: TGTGCCAGCAGTTTACCCCTTCCCGGGGGGGTGAATCAGCCCCAGCATTTT.

The J gene is TRBJ1-3, the V gene TRBV5-6; D not resolved. CDR1 SGHDT and CDR2 YYEEEE come from the germline V gene. CDR3 size: 16 residues. Between the trimmed V and J ends, which lost 4 bases and 0 bases, there was a span of 14 bases. The CDR3, as DNA: TGTGCCAGCAGCAGACTTGACGGGGACTCTGGAAACACCATATATTTT. Translation gives CASSRLDGDSGNTIYF.

In this sample, this clone turned up once. The J gene is TRBJ2-5, the V gene TRBV19; a possible D gene is TRBD1 (5 bases). The germline V and J ends were trimmed by 5 bases and 4 bases, with 11 bases remaining between them. Germline CDR1 is LNHDA and CDR2 is SQIVND (reference sequence). This CDR3 has 13 residues. The DNA for the CDR3 is TGTGCCAGTAGTCTCAGGGTTTCAGAGACCCAGTACTTC. Its protein is CASSLRVSETQYF.

DNA for the CDR3: TGTGCCTGGACCTCAGGGGGATCTAGTCAGCCCCAGCATTTT. This sequence encodes CAWTSGGSSQPQHF. V and J are TRBV30 and TRBJ1-5; TRBD1 matches at 7 bases. CDR3 size: 14 residues. The germline V gene has CDR1 GTSNPN and CDR2 SVGIG (reference sequence). V dropped 4 bases and J dropped 6; count of bases not matched to a gene: 9.

The chain is built from TRBV2 and TRBJ1-2; no clear D. The CDR3 consists of 13 residues. CDR1 and CDR2 from the germline V gene are SNHLY and FYNNEI. Between the trimmed V and J ends, which lost 6 bases and 7 bases, there was a span of 15 bases. The CDR3 region is CASSPTNLSGYTF. The CDR3 DNA reads as TGTGCCAGCAGCCCGACAAACCTTTCTGGCTACACCTTC.

The gene calls are TRBV7-6 and TRBJ2-3; D is unclear. CDR3 size: 16 residues. Germline V lookup: CDR1 SGHVS, CDR2 FNYEAQ. V was shortened by 6 bases and J by 2 bases, with 18 bases between the two germline ends. CDR3: CASSPRAAGPTDTQYF. The CDR3 DNA is TGTGCCAGCAGTCCGAGAGCAGCTGGGCCCACAGATACGCAGTATTTT.

CDR3 in DNA: TGTGCCTGGAGTGTACCCGGCGGGACTAATGAAAAACTGTTTTTT. Translating gives CAWSVPGGTNEKLFF. This sequence joins TRBV30 and TRBJ1-4, with no clear D. Germline V gives CDR1 GTSNPN, CDR2 SVGIG (reference sequence). This CDR3 comprises 15 residues. V was clipped by 0 bases and J by 2 bases, with 10 bases between them.

This clone was found once. The rearrangement uses TRBV7-8 and TRBJ2-2; 7 nucleotides match TRBD2. CDR1 and CDR2 (germline): SGHVS, FQNEAQ. Trimming at V came to 5 bases and at J to 5 bases, leaving 8 bases not matched to a gene. This CDR3 has 15 residues. The CDR3 DNA reads as TGTGCCAGCAGCAGCTCTAGCGGAGGAACCGGGGAGCTGTTTTTT. This gives the protein CASSSSSGGTGELFF.

This chain connects TRBV5-1 to TRBJ1-1; possible D gene TRBD1, 5 bases. Trimming took 2 bases from V and 1 from J, leaving 15 bases between them. CDR3 length: 16 amino acids. Germline CDR1 is SGHRS and CDR2 is YFSETQ. In nucleotides, the CDR3 is TGCGCCAGCAGCTTCTCACCCAGGGAGGGGAACACTGAAGCTTTCTTT. Amino acids: CASSFSPREGNTEAFF. Together with reference TRBV5-1 and TRBJ1-1, the CDR3 gives the full variable domain: KAGVTQTPRYLIKTRGQQVTLSCSPISGHRSVSWYQQTPGQGLQFLFEYFSETQRNKGNFPGRFSGRQFSNSRSEMNVSTLELGDSALYLCASSFSPREGNTEAFFGQGTRLTVV.

The CDR3 loop reads CASRTDRGQGAYGANVLTF. CDR3 coding DNA: TGTGCCAGCAGAACAGATAGGGGACAGGGGGCTTATGGGGCCAACGTCCTGACTTTC. This chain joins TRBV11-1 and TRBJ2-6; the match to TRBD1 covers 12 bases. V was clipped by 6 bases and J by 3 bases; unmatched bases: 12. The CDR3 has 19 residues. The germline V gene has CDR1 SGHAT and CDR2 FQDESV (reference sequence).

The chain links TRBV11-1 to TRBJ1-6; TRBD1 might be the D (5 bases). The length of the CDR3 is 14 residues. V lost 6 bases and J lost 9, with 15 bases in between. Per the germline V gene, CDR1 is SGHAT and CDR2 is FQDESV (reference sequence). CDR3 coding DNA: TGTGCCAGCAGTCGGACATCCCCAAGTTCACCCCTCCACTTT. Translation gives CASSRTSPSSPLHF.

The DNA of the CDR3 is TGTGCCAGTAGTAGTGGCTCAGGGTTTGGGACCCAGTACTTC. Protein sequence: CASSSGSGFGTQYF. The chain carries TRBV19 and TRBJ2-5, with a weak D call TRBD1 (5 bases). The CDR3 consists of 14 residues. CDR1 is LNHDA, CDR2 SQIVND, per germline (reference sequence). With 4 bases removed from V and 7 bases from J, the gap between germline ends came to 16 bases.